This T cell receptor beta chain was found in a study of regulatory T cells in long-lasting Graves disease listed by TCRdb under 2021. Context from the whole study: In the newly diagnosed Graves' disease group, patients had been taking antithyroid drugs for less than 3 months. TCR sequencing covered 13 persistent and roughly 20 newly diagnosed Graves' disease patients, 33 samples in total. Patients with persistent Graves' disease were compared with patients with newly diagnosed Graves' disease using TCR sequencing and RNA sequencing of peripheral blood. The study took place in China and was registered as a clinical trial. Study-wide conclusions, independent of this receptor: Preferential use of TRBV28, TRBJ1-2 and TRBJ2-5 was observed in persistent disease, whereas TRBV20-1 and TRBJ2-1 were favored in newly diagnosed disease. Persistent patients shared more public clonotypes among themselves (over 2,500) than newly diagnosed patients did (approximately 970). The authors noted that the small sample size was a limitation that may lower accuracy. Compared with newly diagnosed patients, persistent Graves' disease patients had lower TCR Shannon entropy and fewer highly expanded clones, which suggests clonal expansion. Only peripheral blood was studied, because thyroid tissue, the primary lesion, was inaccessible. Sequencing and analysis were restricted to the TCR beta chain.

The library was obtained by multiplex PCR. The data were produced on an Illumina HiSeq 4000. CDR3 regions were amplified by Arm-PCR with iRepertoire HTBI primers to construct TCR beta libraries. Gel purification was performed on PCR products prior to sequencing. In the source study's methods: A total of under 80 TRBV and 14 TRBJ segments were identified across samples and were used for gene usage analysis of CDR3 amino acid clonotypes. Filtered high-quality paired reads were merged into contigs using COPE and FqMerger. BLAST was used to align contigs to the IMGT TRBV, TRBD and TRBJ reference genes, and CDR3 was defined following IMGT. Highly expanded clones were defined as clonotypes with a frequency above 0.1%. Shannon entropy was used to measure repertoire diversity, and the Gini coefficient was used to measure V-J evenness. Clonotypes shared by more than one individual were considered public. In-frame beta chains were kept once TCRdb had trimmed the public reads at Q25 with fastp and called clones with MiXCR. Merged by CDR3 protein, the rows form single entries marked with the most common genes and DNA. It is TCRdb's table, rather than the study itself, that gives the V and J calls and clone size. The sample records 680,000 or so distinct CDR3 sequences, 16% of which are singletons. Of the sample, under 20% is held by the ten largest clones.

This clonotype appeared many times. The antigen it binds to is not known. No much larger clone exists at a distance of one base, and base qualities are not known. Via the germline V gene (reference sequence), CDR1 is DFQATT and CDR2 SNEGSKA. V loses 6 bases at its end and J loses 1 base; junction bases beyond the gene matches: 6. Spanning cysteine to phenylalanine, the CDR3 consists of 14 amino acids. Solely the CDR3 DNA is kept, with 42 bases framed from the first base. This specimen's time point label, interpreted: newly diagnosed GD, antithyroid drugs for less than 3 months. For both TCR sequencing and RNA sequencing, RNA was extracted from PBMCs using TRIzol. The diagnosis of Graves' disease followed American Thyroid Association guidelines. Recruitment of patients was carried out at an endocrinology department in Xi'an, China. Each patient gave roughly 10 milliliters of peripheral blood, collected in an EDTA anticoagulant tube. Ficoll Paque Plus density gradient separation was used to isolate PBMCs, and no further T cell sorting was performed. An Agilent 2100 Bioanalyzer and agarose gel were used to check RNA quality, and a NanoDrop 2000 was used to measure RNA concentration.

The same sample was also used in a study of T cells in Graves' hyperthyroidism and ophthalmopathy. From the second report: A patient counted as having stable Graves' hyperthyroidism if no progression to ophthalmopathy occurred over 18 months of follow-up. Hyperthyroidism patients were aged 18 to 65 years and newly diagnosed, with disease duration of less than 2 months. The study excluded patients with uncontrolled infections, other autoimmune diseases, pregnancy or lactation. Diagnoses were established on the basis of clinical symptoms, serum thyroxine and TRAb, thyroid ultrasound, and orbital computed tomography. For the first round of RT-PCR on the TCR CDR3, the HTBI primer set was used together with the Qiagen OneStep RT-PCR kit. Most expanded thyroid clonotypes (frequency above 0.001) were also detected in blood, suggesting blood repertoires may reflect thyroid immune responses. A model built on a 13 V-J signature distinguished ophthalmopathy from stable hyperthyroidism, reaching around 87% sensitivity and about 81% specificity in cross-validation and 80%/75% in testing. In validation, progression to ophthalmopathy was predicted by the model with nearly 71% sensitivity and around 76% specificity, a median of around 5.9 months before onset. A discovery cohort of around 100 patients, about 40 with Graves' ophthalmopathy and 55 to 60 with stable Graves' hyperthyroidism, was used to find distinguishing TCR V-J signatures. Prospective prediction of ophthalmopathy was tested in an independent validation cohort consisting of some 18 hyperthyroidism patients and about 17 patients who later progressed to ophthalmopathy. The roughly 91 discovery patients were randomly divided into training and test sets at a 7:3 ratio. Thyroid tissue and blood T-cell repertoires from more than five Graves' hyperthyroidism patients were also compared in the study. After blood sampling, hyperthyroidism patients were treated with methimazole at a starting dose of 30 mg daily, and ophthalmopathy patients were treated with high-dose intravenous methylprednisolone. The libraries were constructed in a second round of multiplex PCR and then size-selected and purified. Paired-end sequencing of the libraries was performed with 100 bp reads on an Illumina HiSeq2000. SOAPnuke was used to process the raw data, removing reads that contained adapters or uncalled bases, had a mean Phred below 15, or lacked an exact match to the constant primer or identifier. COPE v1.2.5 was used to merge the high-quality paired reads, and each unique nucleotide sequence was defined as a clonotype. MiTCR v1.1 was used to align the clonotypes against IMGT TRBV, TRBD and TRBJ reference segments. Analysis was restricted to V-J combinations with a frequency above 0.0001, which covered roughly 99% of repertoires. A TCS score was defined as the ratio between F50 (clonal expansion) and ExV (chaos), using BLOSUM62-based TCRdist between CDR3 peptides within each V-J. Welch's t-statistics and random forest reduced roughly 500 V-J features to roughly 13, which were used in a naive Bayes classifier (R e1071). No statistical method was used to fix the sample size in advance, and group allocation was not hidden from the investigators. The paper reports TCR Vbeta CDR3 sequencing of roughly 140 peripheral blood samples: 43 ophthalmopathy, over 70 hyperthyroidism and approximately 17 progressor patients.

Rearrangement joined TRBV20-1 to TRBJ1-5; 7 middle bases align to TRBD1. The receptor was derived from a woman aged 25 to 39 with Graves disease. Donor details come from another sample of the same person, matched by shared clones. Sequenced here: peripheral blood mononuclear cells (PBMCs), sampled at new diagnosis, from a patient treated with antithyroid drugs. The DNA reads TGCAGTGCCTATGAGGGGGCAAGCAATCAGCCCCAGCATTTT. Translated, this gives CSAYEGASNQPQHF.